The 22 T cell receptor beta chains given below trace back to one sample, sequenced in a study of OX40 agonist ivuxolimab in advanced cancers. The data were produced by immunoSEQ multiplex PCR, yet TCRdb's version contains in-frame clones alone and is incomplete. The sample lists approximately 46,000 clones, around 86% occurring once. The material was CD4+ or CD8+ T cells sorted from blood, obtained in a trial of the OX40 agonist ivuxolimab. Every receptor here comes from an adult with an advanced solid tumor such as melanoma, head and neck, liver or kidney cancer.

This chain links TRBV19 with TRBJ1-5; no definite D call. CDR1 and CDR2 from the germline V gene are LNHDA and SQIVND (reference sequence). The V and J ends lost 3 bases and 3 bases respectively, with 12 bases between them. The CDR3 sequence is 15 residues long. The CDR3 coding sequence is TGTGCCAGTAGTATCGGGTTTTGGGTCAATCAGCCCCAGCATTTT. Translation: CASSIGFWVNQPQHF.

The J gene is TRBJ2-1, the V gene TRBV27, with TRBD2 matching over 11 bases. The CDR3 covers 15 residues. Germline assignment: CDR1 MNHEY and CDR2 SMNVEV (reference sequence). J gave up 4 bases and V 4 bases, and 3 bases lay outside the gene matches. The chain's CDR3 is CASSSLAGVYNEQFF. The CDR3 bases are TGTGCCAGCAGTTCACTAGCGGGAGTGTACAATGAGCAGTTCTTC.

The V gene is TRBV5-4, the J gene TRBJ2-3; D gene uncertain. Germline CDR1 is SGHNT and CDR2 is YYREEE (reference sequence). The CDR3 sequence is 14 residues long. V was shortened by 0 bases and J by 4 bases, with 9 bases between the two germline ends. CDR3 residues: CASSLAKWADTQYF. CDR3 nucleotide sequence: TGTGCCAGCAGCTTGGCCAAGTGGGCAGATACGCAGTATTTT.

The chain employs TRBV7-2 and TRBJ2-7; D call uncertain. In germline, CDR1 is SGHTA, CDR2 FQGNSA. The CDR3 sequence is 14 residues long. The V end was cut by 0 bases, the J end by 3 bases, with 9 bases between. This CDR3 is CASSLADRRYEQYF. DNA of the CDR3: TGTGCCAGCAGCTTAGCGGACCGGCGCTACGAGCAGTACTTC.

The chain recombines TRBV29-1 with TRBJ1-2, with D uncertain. The CDR3 has 12 amino acids. Looked up from germline, CDR1 is SQVTM and CDR2 is ANQGSEA. Between the trimmed V and J ends, which lost 4 bases and 3 bases, there was a span of 9 bases. The CDR3 spells CSVAAVDYGYTF. CDR3 nucleotides: TGCAGCGTTGCGGCAGTCGACTATGGCTACACCTTC.

This chain uses TRBV7-9 with TRBJ2-7; D tentatively fits TRBD1 or TRBD2 (5 bases each). CDR1 and CDR2 (germline): SEHNR, FQNEAQ (reference sequence). Trimming cost V 1 base and J 9 bases, with 10 bases left between them. CDR3 length: 12 amino acids. The CDR3, as DNA: TGTGCCAGCAGCTTAGAGTGGGACGTGCAGTACTTC. Encoded protein: CASSLEWDVQYF.

This clone was observed a handful of times. J is TRBJ1-5 and V is TRBV15; maybe TRBD1 (5 bases). From germline, CDR1 is LNHNV and CDR2 YYDKDF (reference sequence). Trimming left V 2 bases short and J 1 base short, with 9 bases between. This CDR3 has 15 amino acids. DNA for the CDR3: TGTGCCACCAGCAGAAGGGGCGGCAGCAATCAGCCCCAGCATTTT. It yields the protein CATSRRGGSNQPQHF. Variable domain in full (rest from reference TRBV15 and TRBJ1-5): DAMVIQNPRYQVTQFGKPVTLSCSQTLNHNVMYWYQQKSSQAPKLLFHYYDKDFNNEADTPDNFQSRRPNTSFCFLDIRSPGLGDTAMYLCATSRRGGSNQPQHFGDGTRLSIL.

The chain combines TRBV27 with TRBJ2-7; 13 positions agree with TRBD2. The V segment lost 6 bases and the J segment 5 bases; nucleotides outside the gene matches: 13. Germline values: CDR1 MNHEY, CDR2 SMNVEV (reference sequence). This CDR3 contains 17 residues. CDR3 amino acids: CASSDRTSGRVRHEQYF. Here the CDR3 DNA reads TGTGCCAGCAGCGATAGGACTAGCGGGAGAGTAAGGCACGAGCAGTACTTC.

Only one count was recorded for this clone. The rearrangement links TRBV5-1 to TRBJ2-7; TRBD2 matches 12 bases. V lost 3 bases, J lost 4 bases, and 2 bases stayed unmatched. The germline CDR1 and CDR2 sequences are SGHRS and YFSETQ. The CDR3 totals 14 residues. CDR3 in DNA: TGCGCCAGCAGCTCCGGGACTAGCGGGTACGAGCAGTACTTC. Translating gives CASSSGTSGYEQYF.

This CDR3 is CASSSPSDSQFKRYGYTF. The CDR3 DNA reads TGTGCCAGCAGCTCACCCTCGGACAGTCAGTTTAAGCGTTATGGCTACACCTTC. V gene TRBV11-2 combines with J gene TRBJ1-2; tentatively, D is TRBD1 (6 bases). The CDR3 runs to 18 residues. Trimming took off 4 bases at V and 5 bases at J, with 26 bases between the two ends. Germline V gene lookup returns CDR1 SGHAT and CDR2 FQNNGV. Complete variable domain (other parts from reference TRBV11-2 and TRBJ1-2): EAGVAQSPRYKIIEKRQSVAFWCNPISGHATLYWYQQILGQGPKLLIQFQNNGVVDDSQLPKDRFSAERLKGVDSTLKIQPAKLEDSAVYLCASSSPSDSQFKRYGYTFGSGTRLTVV.

The chain links TRBV10-3 to TRBJ2-7, with D unresolved. The CDR3 totals 16 residues. CDR1 and CDR2 (germline): ENHRY, SYGVKD. Trimming removed 3 bases at V and 6 bases at J, with 21 bases between. The DNA of the CDR3 is TGTGCCATCAGTGAAACCGGTCCCCAAGGGATCGGCGAGCAGTACTTC. It specifies CAISETGPQGIGEQYF.

This rearrangement joins TRBV29-1 to TRBJ2-7; D is unclear. There are 10 residues in the CDR3. Trimming took 5 bases from V and 3 from J, leaving 5 bases between them. Germline values: CDR1 SQVTM, CDR2 ANQGSEA. The CDR3 sequence is CSVFHYEQYF. The CDR3 nucleotides read TGCAGCGTTTTCCACTACGAGCAGTACTTC.

The J gene is TRBJ1-2, the V gene TRBV11-2; TRBD1 matches 8 bases. V was pared by 5 bases and J by 5 bases, with 7 bases of the junction left unmatched. The CDR3 spans 14 residues. Per the germline V gene, CDR1 is SGHAT and CDR2 is FQNNGV. CDR3 nucleotide sequence: TGTGCCAGCAGCACCGGACAGGGCCCTTATGGCTACACCTTC. This translates into CASSTGQGPYGYTF.

This chain uses TRBV7-9 with TRBJ2-2; 7 bases are a match to TRBD1. Germline V lookup: CDR1 SEHNR, CDR2 FQNEAQ (reference sequence). The V and J ends lost 2 bases and 2 bases, in that order; junction bases with no gene match: 5. This CDR3 contains 16 residues. CDR3 DNA: TGTGCCAGCAGCTTAAGAGGGACAGCTAACACCGGGGAGCTGTTTTTT. Amino acids: CASSLRGTANTGELFF.

The gene calls are TRBV29-1 and TRBJ2-7; maybe TRBD1 (5 bases). This CDR3 is built from 15 residues. The ends were cut back, 1 base at V and 1 base at J, with 14 bases in the middle. CDR1 and CDR2 (germline): SQVTM, ANQGSEA. CDR3 sequence reads: CSVEVQWGTSYEQYF. The CDR3 nucleotides are TGCAGCGTTGAAGTACAGTGGGGCACATCCTACGAGCAGTACTTC.

The chain links TRBV19 to TRBJ1-2; TRBD1 might be the D (5 bases). The CDR3 totals 15 residues. Germline V gene sequence: CDR1 LNHDA, CDR2 SQIVND (reference sequence). V lost 5 bases and J 8 bases, leaving 21 bases between the germline ends. The CDR3 bases are TGTGCCAGTAGTGGATACTTGGGGACCACTAAAGGCTACACCTTC. It specifies CASSGYLGTTKGYTF.

This rearrangement joins TRBV6-1 to TRBJ1-2, with D perhaps TRBD1 (6 bases). V was trimmed by 4 bases and J by 0 bases, leaving 12 bases between them. CDR3 size: 15 residues. Germline CDR1 reads MNHNS; CDR2 reads SASEGT. The CDR3: CASSVWTESNYGYTF. CDR3 nucleotide sequence: TGTGCCAGCAGTGTATGGACAGAATCTAACTATGGCTACACCTTC.

Notes on this clone: Since the CDR3 does not end with the conserved phenylalanine or tryptophan, this likely comes from a read error. The chain joins TRBV9 to TRBJ1-5, with D unclear. The germline V gene encodes CDR1 SGDLS and CDR2 YYNGEE. The CDR3 contains 14 residues. V was clipped by 0 bases and J by 7 bases, with 11 bases between them. The CDR3 region has the DNA TGTGCCAGCAGCGTAGACCGGGGTATCCAGCCCCAGCATCTT. This sequence encodes CASSVDRGIQPQHL.

The chain carries TRBV5-8 and TRBJ1-1; D not resolved. Per the germline V gene, CDR1 is SGHTS and CDR2 is YDEGEE. The CDR3 runs 12 residues. V was clipped by 2 bases and J by 6 bases, with 8 bases between them. CDR3 in DNA: TGTGCCAGCAGCTTTCGGGGTCCTGAAGCTTTCTTT. This encodes CASSFRGPEAFF. The full variable domain, rest sourced from reference TRBV5-8 and TRBJ1-1, is EAGVTQSPTHLIKTRGQQATLRCSPISGHTSVYWYQQALGLGLQFLLWYDEGEERNRGNFPPRFSGRQFPNYSSELNVNALELEDSALYLCASSFRGPEAFFGQGTRLTVV.

J is TRBJ1-2 and V is TRBV6-6, with D unclear. The V gene lost 2 bases and the J gene lost 6 bases, with 10 bases spanning the gap. Germline loops: CDR1 MNHNY, CDR2 SVGAGI (reference sequence). This CDR3 spans 13 amino acids. The CDR3 DNA reads as TGTGCCAGCAGTTACGACGGGGAGGATGGCTACACCTTC. Translated, it gives CASSYDGEDGYTF.

This sequence joins TRBV5-1 and TRBJ2-7; 9 nucleotides line up with TRBD1. The V gene end was trimmed by 0 bases and the J gene end by 7 bases; junction bases not matched to a gene: 8. The germline gives CDR1 SGHRS, CDR2 YFSETQ. This CDR3 contains 15 residues. In DNA, the CDR3 is TGCGCCAGCAGCTTGGGCAGACAGGGGGTGAGTGAGCAGTACTTC. Translated: CASSLGRQGVSEQYF.

This clone was seen only once. V and J are TRBV7-6 and TRBJ2-5; D may be TRBD1 (7 bases). This CDR3 is 17 amino acids long. The V gene lost 5 bases and the J gene lost 0 bases, with 19 bases spanning the gap. CDR1 SGHVS and CDR2 FNYEAQ come from the germline V gene. In DNA form, the CDR3 reads TGTGCCAGCAGCCTTCAGGAGGGGGCGACCTACCAAGAGACCCAGTACTTC. Translating it yields CASSLQEGATYQETQYF.